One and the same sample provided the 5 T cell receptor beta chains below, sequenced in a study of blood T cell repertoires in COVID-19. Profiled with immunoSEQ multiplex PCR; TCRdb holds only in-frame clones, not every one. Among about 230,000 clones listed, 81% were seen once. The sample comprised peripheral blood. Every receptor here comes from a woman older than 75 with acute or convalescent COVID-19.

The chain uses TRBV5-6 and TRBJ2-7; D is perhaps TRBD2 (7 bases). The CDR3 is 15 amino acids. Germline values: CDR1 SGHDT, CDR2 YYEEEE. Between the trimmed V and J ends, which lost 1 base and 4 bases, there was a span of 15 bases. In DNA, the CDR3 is TGTGCCAGCAGCTTGTTGAGGGGGGGATCTTACGAGCAGTACTTC. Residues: CASSLLRGGSYEQYF.

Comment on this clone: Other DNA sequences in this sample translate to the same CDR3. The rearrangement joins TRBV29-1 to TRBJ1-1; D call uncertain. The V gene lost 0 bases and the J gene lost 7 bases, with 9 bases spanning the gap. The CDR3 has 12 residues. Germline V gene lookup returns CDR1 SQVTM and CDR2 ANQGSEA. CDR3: CSVEDPGSEAFF. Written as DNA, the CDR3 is TGCAGCGTTGAAGACCCCGGGAGTGAAGCTTTCTTT. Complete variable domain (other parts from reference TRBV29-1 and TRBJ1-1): SAVISQKPSRDICQRGTSLTIQCQVDSQVTMMFWYRQQPGQSLTLIATANQGSEATYESGFVIDKFPISRPNLTFSTLTVSNMSPEDSSIYLCSVEDPGSEAFFGQGTRLTVV.

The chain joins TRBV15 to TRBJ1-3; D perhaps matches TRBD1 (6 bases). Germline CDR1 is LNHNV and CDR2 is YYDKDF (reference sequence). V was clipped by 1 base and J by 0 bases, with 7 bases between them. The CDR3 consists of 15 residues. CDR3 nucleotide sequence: TGTGCCACCAGCAGAGGGACAGACTCTGGAAACACCATATATTTT. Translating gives CATSRGTDSGNTIYF.

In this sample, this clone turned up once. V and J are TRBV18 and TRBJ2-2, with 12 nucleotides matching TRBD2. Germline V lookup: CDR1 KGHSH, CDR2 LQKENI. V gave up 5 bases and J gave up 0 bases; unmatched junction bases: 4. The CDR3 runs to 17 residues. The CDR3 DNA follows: TGTGCCAGCTCATCCTGGACTAGCGGGACGAACACCGGGGAGCTGTTTTTT. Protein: CASSSWTSGTNTGELFF.

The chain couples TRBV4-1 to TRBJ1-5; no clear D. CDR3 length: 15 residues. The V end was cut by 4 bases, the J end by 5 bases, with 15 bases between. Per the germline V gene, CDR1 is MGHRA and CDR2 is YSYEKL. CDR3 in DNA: TGCGCCAGCAGCCCTACTACGATTGACCATCAGCCCCAGCATTTT. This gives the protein CASSPTTIDHQPQHF.